One sample yielded the 10 T cell receptor beta chains listed below, sequenced in a study of T cells in Graves' hyperthyroidism and ophthalmopathy (dated by TCRdb to about 2019). Libraries were prepared through multiplex PCR. TCRdb names Illumina HiSeq 2000 as the instrument used. The TCR beta CDR3 regions were amplified from RNA transcripts. The TCR CDR3 was subjected to a first round of RT-PCR using the HTBI primer set and the Qiagen OneStep RT-PCR kit. TCRdb reran the public reads through fastp at Q25 and MiXCR, keeping productive beta chains. One record per CDR3 amino acid sequence lists the most common genes and DNA. The sample table records 700,000 or so distinct CDR3 sequences; roughly 15% of these occur just once. Under 15% of the sample belongs to the ten largest clones. The sequenced material came from blood. These receptor sequences come from a woman aged 50 to 60 with Graves' ophthalmopathy.

This clonotype was detected many times. This chain links TRBV30 with TRBJ2-4, with D hard to call. The CDR3 has 12 amino acids. CDR1 and CDR2 (germline): GTSNPN, SVGIG (reference sequence). The V and J ends lost 1 base and 4 bases respectively, with 5 bases between them. The CDR3 loop reads CAWSDQKNIQYF. CDR3 nucleotides: TGTGCCTGGAGTGATCAAAAAAACATTCAGTACTTC.

This clonotype was seen ten or more times. CDR3 nucleotides: TGTGCCAGCAGTACACAGGGGGGGACAGAGTCGGATGGCTACACCTTC. Encoded protein: CASSTQGGTESDGYTF. The J gene is TRBJ1-2, the V gene TRBV28, with 8 nucleotides matching TRBD1. V shed 5 bases and J 6 bases; nucleotides not matched to a gene: 14. Germline CDR1 is MDHEN and CDR2 is SYDVKM. The CDR3 consists of 16 residues.

CDR3 sequence reads: CATSRGGGTGNQPQHF. The CDR3 coding sequence is TGTGCCACCAGCAGAGGGGGGGGTACTGGCAATCAGCCCCAGCATTTT. The chain carries TRBV15 and TRBJ1-5; the D gene is possibly TRBD1 (5 bases). Trimming stripped 1 base from V and 2 bases from J, with 12 bases between. Germline V gene lookup returns CDR1 LNHNV and CDR2 YYDKDF (reference sequence). CDR3 length: 16 amino acids.

This clonotype was observed many times. V usage is TRBV20-1 and J usage is TRBJ2-7, with no clear D. This CDR3 is 12 amino acids long. Trimming removed 5 bases from V and 5 bases from J, with 13 bases in between. Looked up from germline, CDR1 is DFQATT and CDR2 is SNEGSKA (reference sequence). CDR3 in amino acids: CSAPRQTHEQYF. DNA for the CDR3: TGCAGTGCTCCGCGGCAAACTCACGAGCAGTACTTC.

This clonotype was counted many times. The CDR3 reads CASSLITTRANIQYF. Written as DNA, the CDR3 is TGTGCCAGCAGCTTAATAACAACCAGGGCGAACATTCAGTACTTC. V gene TRBV7-2 combines with J gene TRBJ2-4; weak D call: TRBD1 (5 bases). Germline V gives CDR1 SGHTA, CDR2 FQGNSA. The CDR3 length is 15 residues. V was shortened by 2 bases and J by 7 bases, with 15 bases between the two germline ends.

The chain carries TRBV4-3 and TRBJ2-2; 8 bases agree with TRBD2. V lost 1 base to trimming and J lost 3 bases; unmatched junction nucleotides: 7. Looked up from germline, CDR1 is LGHNA and CDR2 is YSLEER. The CDR3 has 17 residues. The CDR3 protein is CASSQGMVAGHTGELFF. Here the CDR3 DNA reads TGCGCCAGCAGCCAAGGGATGGTAGCGGGACACACCGGGGAGCTGTTTTTT.

This clonotype was seen more than once but under ten times. This chain joins TRBV19 and TRBJ1-4, with 7 bases that match TRBD1. Germline loops: CDR1 LNHDA, CDR2 SQIVND (reference sequence). This CDR3 contains 14 residues. V dropped 7 bases and J dropped 5; count of bases not matched to a gene: 7. The CDR3, as DNA: TGTGCCAGTATGGATGGGACAGCAAATGAAAAACTGTTTTTT. It is translated as CASMDGTANEKLFF.

There are many counts of this clonotype. The chain recombines TRBV7-2 with TRBJ1-6; D remains ambiguous. The CDR3 has 13 residues. Per the germline V gene, CDR1 is SGHTA and CDR2 is FQGNSA. V shed 5 bases and J shed 4 bases, with 6 bases lying between them. In DNA, the CDR3 is TGTGCCAGCAGCCCCCCTTATAATTCACCCCTCCACTTT. Protein product: CASSPPYNSPLHF.

V and J are TRBV5-1 and TRBJ2-7; 7 bases match TRBD1. In germline, CDR1 is SGHRS, CDR2 YFSETQ. V shed 5 bases, J shed 3 bases, and the junction held 5 bases outside the gene matches. The CDR3 loop spans 13 amino acids. The CDR3 protein is CASSDRALYEQYF. The DNA for the CDR3 is TGCGCCAGCAGTGACAGGGCCCTCTACGAGCAGTACTTC.

This clonotype was found a few times. CDR3 sequence: CASSQTDRNTEAFF. CDR3 in DNA: TGCGCCAGCAGCCAAACCGACAGGAACACTGAAGCTTTCTTT. The genes are TRBV4-1 and TRBJ1-1; D perhaps matches TRBD1 (5 bases). This CDR3 has 14 residues. V shed 2 bases and J shed 1 base, with 8 bases lying between them. Germline V lookup: CDR1 MGHRA, CDR2 YSYEKL.